What follows are 13 T cell receptor beta chains derived from one specimen sequenced in a study of blood T cell repertoires in COVID-19. The protocol was immunoSEQ multiplex PCR, while the TCRdb copy is restricted to in-frame clones and leaves out a portion. The sample carries roughly 290,000 clones, about 85% recorded once. Sequences were obtained from peripheral blood. The origin of the receptors is a human donor with COVID-19, enrolled during active disease. The donor label of this sample is uncertain.

V gene TRBV6-5 combines with J gene TRBJ2-2, with D possibly being TRBD1 (6 bases). CDR3 length: 16 amino acids. Germline CDR1 and CDR2: MNHEY and SVGAGI. V was clipped by 0 bases and J by 6 bases, with 14 bases between them. The CDR3 DNA follows: TGTGCCAGCAGTTACTCGCCAGCAGGGGCGTCCGGGGAGCTGTTTTTT. Its protein product is CASSYSPAGASGELFF.

About this clone itself: This same CDR3 is encoded by further DNA sequences in the sample. The rearrangement uses TRBV19 and TRBJ1-1; 10 bases fit TRBD1. The CDR3 loop spans 14 amino acids. V was clipped by 4 bases and J by 5 bases; unmatched bases: 4. CDR1 and CDR2 from the germline V gene are LNHDA and SQIVND (reference sequence). CDR3 nucleotides: TGTGCCAGTAGTAACCGGGACAGGGGTACTGAAGCTTTCTTT. It translates to CASSNRDRGTEAFF.

The gene calls are TRBV7-2 and TRBJ1-1, with D perhaps TRBD1 (5 bases). This CDR3 comprises 13 residues. Germline V CDR1 and CDR2: SGHTA, FQGNSA. V shed 5 bases and J shed 7 bases, with 14 bases lying between them. Here the CDR3 DNA reads TGTGCCAGCAGCCCAGACAGATTGGGTGAAGCTTTCTTT. It codes for CASSPDRLGEAFF.

The rearrangement links TRBV14 to TRBJ1-1, with a weak D call TRBD1 (6 bases). CDR1 SGHDN and CDR2 FVKESK come from the germline V gene. This CDR3 comprises 13 residues. The V end was cut by 4 bases, the J end by 9 bases, with 15 bases between. The DNA of the CDR3 is TGTGCCAGCAGCCCCCTACGGGGGGCCCAAGCTTTCTTT. This encodes CASSPLRGAQAFF.

This chain uses TRBV24-1 with TRBJ2-3; 10 bases agree with TRBD2. CDR1 and CDR2 from the germline V gene are KGHDR and SFDVKD. The CDR3 extends over 19 amino acids. V lost 0 bases to trimming and J lost 5 bases; unmatched junction nucleotides: 13. CDR3 bases: TGTGCCACCAGTGATTTGCGGGGACAAGAGCGGGAGGGCGGAGATACGCAGTATTTT. Translation: CATSDLRGQEREGGDTQYF.

This clone appeared a single time. The V call is TRBV21-1, the J call TRBJ1-4; TRBD1, the table's D call, was not compared with the DNA. TRBV21-1 is marked as a pseudogene. The CDR3 contains 16 residues. The CDR3 coding sequence is TGTGCCAGCAGCAACCCCGTACAGGGGTTTAATGAAAAACTGTTTTTT. This sequence encodes CASSNPVQGFNEKLFF.

The V gene is TRBV27, the J gene TRBJ2-1, with 13 bases matching TRBD2. Germline V CDR1 and CDR2: MNHEY, SMNVEV (reference sequence). V gave up 6 bases and J gave up 9 bases; unmatched junction bases: 8. The CDR3 runs 15 residues. The CDR3 protein is CASSNRLAGGSEQFF. The CDR3, as DNA: TGTGCCAGCAGCAATAGACTAGCGGGAGGAAGTGAGCAGTTCTTC.

V and J are TRBV28 and TRBJ1-5, with TRBD1 matching over 7 bases. Germline V CDR1 and CDR2: MDHEN, SYDVKM. V shed 5 bases, J shed 6 bases, and the junction held 13 bases outside the gene matches. There are 16 residues in the CDR3. The CDR3, as DNA: TGTGCCAGCAGTCCATTTCGGACAGGACGGGGTCAGCCCCAGCATTTT. This sequence encodes CASSPFRTGRGQPQHF.

This chain joins TRBV10-3 and TRBJ2-7, with D possibly TRBD1 on 6 matching bases. V was pared by 10 bases and J by 3 bases, with 16 bases between. The CDR3 extends over 13 amino acids. The germline gives CDR1 ENHRY, CDR2 SYGVKD. The CDR3 protein is CATRGGPFYEQYF. The CDR3 DNA follows: TGTGCCACCAGGGGCGGGCCTTTCTACGAGCAGTACTTC.

This clone was seen a handful of times. The genes are TRBV6-2 or TRBV6-3 and TRBJ1-5; D is possibly TRBD1 (5 bases). Germline V lookup: CDR1 MNHEY, CDR2 SVGEGT. V lost 2 bases and J lost 0, with 14 bases in between. This CDR3 comprises 17 residues. The CDR3 is CASSYATGDYSNQPQHF. In DNA form, the CDR3 reads TGTGCCAGCAGTTACGCCACAGGAGATTATAGCAATCAGCCCCAGCATTTT.

The chain uses TRBV7-9 and TRBJ1-1; TRBD1 agrees at 8 bases. Germline CDR1 SEHNR, CDR2 FQNEAQ (reference sequence). J gave up 3 bases and V 5 bases, and 5 bases lay outside the gene matches. The CDR3 is 14 residues long. CDR3 nucleotides: TGTGCCAGCAGCGTGTCAGGGGGCGACACTGAAGCTTTCTTT. Translated: CASSVSGGDTEAFF.

The chain has TRBV3-1 (or the pseudogene TRBV3-2) and TRBJ1-3; D is possibly TRBD1 (5 bases). The CDR3 length is 14 residues. Germline V gene sequence: CDR1 LGHDT, CDR2 YNNKEL (reference sequence). The V end lost 3 bases, the J end lost 1 base, and 7 bases lay between the germline ends. This chain's CDR3 is CASSQTDSGNTIYF. The CDR3 DNA reads TGTGCCAGCAGCCAGACAGATTCTGGAAACACCATATATTTT.

This chain connects TRBV5-4 to TRBJ2-5; 9 bases map to TRBD1. Germline V gene sequence: CDR1 SGHNT, CDR2 YYREEE (reference sequence). V lost 1 base and J lost 4; bases outside the gene matches: 5. CDR3 length equals 15 residues. CDR3 protein: CASSLTATGGETQYF. CDR3 in DNA: TGTGCCAGCAGCTTGACTGCGACAGGGGGAGAGACCCAGTACTTC.